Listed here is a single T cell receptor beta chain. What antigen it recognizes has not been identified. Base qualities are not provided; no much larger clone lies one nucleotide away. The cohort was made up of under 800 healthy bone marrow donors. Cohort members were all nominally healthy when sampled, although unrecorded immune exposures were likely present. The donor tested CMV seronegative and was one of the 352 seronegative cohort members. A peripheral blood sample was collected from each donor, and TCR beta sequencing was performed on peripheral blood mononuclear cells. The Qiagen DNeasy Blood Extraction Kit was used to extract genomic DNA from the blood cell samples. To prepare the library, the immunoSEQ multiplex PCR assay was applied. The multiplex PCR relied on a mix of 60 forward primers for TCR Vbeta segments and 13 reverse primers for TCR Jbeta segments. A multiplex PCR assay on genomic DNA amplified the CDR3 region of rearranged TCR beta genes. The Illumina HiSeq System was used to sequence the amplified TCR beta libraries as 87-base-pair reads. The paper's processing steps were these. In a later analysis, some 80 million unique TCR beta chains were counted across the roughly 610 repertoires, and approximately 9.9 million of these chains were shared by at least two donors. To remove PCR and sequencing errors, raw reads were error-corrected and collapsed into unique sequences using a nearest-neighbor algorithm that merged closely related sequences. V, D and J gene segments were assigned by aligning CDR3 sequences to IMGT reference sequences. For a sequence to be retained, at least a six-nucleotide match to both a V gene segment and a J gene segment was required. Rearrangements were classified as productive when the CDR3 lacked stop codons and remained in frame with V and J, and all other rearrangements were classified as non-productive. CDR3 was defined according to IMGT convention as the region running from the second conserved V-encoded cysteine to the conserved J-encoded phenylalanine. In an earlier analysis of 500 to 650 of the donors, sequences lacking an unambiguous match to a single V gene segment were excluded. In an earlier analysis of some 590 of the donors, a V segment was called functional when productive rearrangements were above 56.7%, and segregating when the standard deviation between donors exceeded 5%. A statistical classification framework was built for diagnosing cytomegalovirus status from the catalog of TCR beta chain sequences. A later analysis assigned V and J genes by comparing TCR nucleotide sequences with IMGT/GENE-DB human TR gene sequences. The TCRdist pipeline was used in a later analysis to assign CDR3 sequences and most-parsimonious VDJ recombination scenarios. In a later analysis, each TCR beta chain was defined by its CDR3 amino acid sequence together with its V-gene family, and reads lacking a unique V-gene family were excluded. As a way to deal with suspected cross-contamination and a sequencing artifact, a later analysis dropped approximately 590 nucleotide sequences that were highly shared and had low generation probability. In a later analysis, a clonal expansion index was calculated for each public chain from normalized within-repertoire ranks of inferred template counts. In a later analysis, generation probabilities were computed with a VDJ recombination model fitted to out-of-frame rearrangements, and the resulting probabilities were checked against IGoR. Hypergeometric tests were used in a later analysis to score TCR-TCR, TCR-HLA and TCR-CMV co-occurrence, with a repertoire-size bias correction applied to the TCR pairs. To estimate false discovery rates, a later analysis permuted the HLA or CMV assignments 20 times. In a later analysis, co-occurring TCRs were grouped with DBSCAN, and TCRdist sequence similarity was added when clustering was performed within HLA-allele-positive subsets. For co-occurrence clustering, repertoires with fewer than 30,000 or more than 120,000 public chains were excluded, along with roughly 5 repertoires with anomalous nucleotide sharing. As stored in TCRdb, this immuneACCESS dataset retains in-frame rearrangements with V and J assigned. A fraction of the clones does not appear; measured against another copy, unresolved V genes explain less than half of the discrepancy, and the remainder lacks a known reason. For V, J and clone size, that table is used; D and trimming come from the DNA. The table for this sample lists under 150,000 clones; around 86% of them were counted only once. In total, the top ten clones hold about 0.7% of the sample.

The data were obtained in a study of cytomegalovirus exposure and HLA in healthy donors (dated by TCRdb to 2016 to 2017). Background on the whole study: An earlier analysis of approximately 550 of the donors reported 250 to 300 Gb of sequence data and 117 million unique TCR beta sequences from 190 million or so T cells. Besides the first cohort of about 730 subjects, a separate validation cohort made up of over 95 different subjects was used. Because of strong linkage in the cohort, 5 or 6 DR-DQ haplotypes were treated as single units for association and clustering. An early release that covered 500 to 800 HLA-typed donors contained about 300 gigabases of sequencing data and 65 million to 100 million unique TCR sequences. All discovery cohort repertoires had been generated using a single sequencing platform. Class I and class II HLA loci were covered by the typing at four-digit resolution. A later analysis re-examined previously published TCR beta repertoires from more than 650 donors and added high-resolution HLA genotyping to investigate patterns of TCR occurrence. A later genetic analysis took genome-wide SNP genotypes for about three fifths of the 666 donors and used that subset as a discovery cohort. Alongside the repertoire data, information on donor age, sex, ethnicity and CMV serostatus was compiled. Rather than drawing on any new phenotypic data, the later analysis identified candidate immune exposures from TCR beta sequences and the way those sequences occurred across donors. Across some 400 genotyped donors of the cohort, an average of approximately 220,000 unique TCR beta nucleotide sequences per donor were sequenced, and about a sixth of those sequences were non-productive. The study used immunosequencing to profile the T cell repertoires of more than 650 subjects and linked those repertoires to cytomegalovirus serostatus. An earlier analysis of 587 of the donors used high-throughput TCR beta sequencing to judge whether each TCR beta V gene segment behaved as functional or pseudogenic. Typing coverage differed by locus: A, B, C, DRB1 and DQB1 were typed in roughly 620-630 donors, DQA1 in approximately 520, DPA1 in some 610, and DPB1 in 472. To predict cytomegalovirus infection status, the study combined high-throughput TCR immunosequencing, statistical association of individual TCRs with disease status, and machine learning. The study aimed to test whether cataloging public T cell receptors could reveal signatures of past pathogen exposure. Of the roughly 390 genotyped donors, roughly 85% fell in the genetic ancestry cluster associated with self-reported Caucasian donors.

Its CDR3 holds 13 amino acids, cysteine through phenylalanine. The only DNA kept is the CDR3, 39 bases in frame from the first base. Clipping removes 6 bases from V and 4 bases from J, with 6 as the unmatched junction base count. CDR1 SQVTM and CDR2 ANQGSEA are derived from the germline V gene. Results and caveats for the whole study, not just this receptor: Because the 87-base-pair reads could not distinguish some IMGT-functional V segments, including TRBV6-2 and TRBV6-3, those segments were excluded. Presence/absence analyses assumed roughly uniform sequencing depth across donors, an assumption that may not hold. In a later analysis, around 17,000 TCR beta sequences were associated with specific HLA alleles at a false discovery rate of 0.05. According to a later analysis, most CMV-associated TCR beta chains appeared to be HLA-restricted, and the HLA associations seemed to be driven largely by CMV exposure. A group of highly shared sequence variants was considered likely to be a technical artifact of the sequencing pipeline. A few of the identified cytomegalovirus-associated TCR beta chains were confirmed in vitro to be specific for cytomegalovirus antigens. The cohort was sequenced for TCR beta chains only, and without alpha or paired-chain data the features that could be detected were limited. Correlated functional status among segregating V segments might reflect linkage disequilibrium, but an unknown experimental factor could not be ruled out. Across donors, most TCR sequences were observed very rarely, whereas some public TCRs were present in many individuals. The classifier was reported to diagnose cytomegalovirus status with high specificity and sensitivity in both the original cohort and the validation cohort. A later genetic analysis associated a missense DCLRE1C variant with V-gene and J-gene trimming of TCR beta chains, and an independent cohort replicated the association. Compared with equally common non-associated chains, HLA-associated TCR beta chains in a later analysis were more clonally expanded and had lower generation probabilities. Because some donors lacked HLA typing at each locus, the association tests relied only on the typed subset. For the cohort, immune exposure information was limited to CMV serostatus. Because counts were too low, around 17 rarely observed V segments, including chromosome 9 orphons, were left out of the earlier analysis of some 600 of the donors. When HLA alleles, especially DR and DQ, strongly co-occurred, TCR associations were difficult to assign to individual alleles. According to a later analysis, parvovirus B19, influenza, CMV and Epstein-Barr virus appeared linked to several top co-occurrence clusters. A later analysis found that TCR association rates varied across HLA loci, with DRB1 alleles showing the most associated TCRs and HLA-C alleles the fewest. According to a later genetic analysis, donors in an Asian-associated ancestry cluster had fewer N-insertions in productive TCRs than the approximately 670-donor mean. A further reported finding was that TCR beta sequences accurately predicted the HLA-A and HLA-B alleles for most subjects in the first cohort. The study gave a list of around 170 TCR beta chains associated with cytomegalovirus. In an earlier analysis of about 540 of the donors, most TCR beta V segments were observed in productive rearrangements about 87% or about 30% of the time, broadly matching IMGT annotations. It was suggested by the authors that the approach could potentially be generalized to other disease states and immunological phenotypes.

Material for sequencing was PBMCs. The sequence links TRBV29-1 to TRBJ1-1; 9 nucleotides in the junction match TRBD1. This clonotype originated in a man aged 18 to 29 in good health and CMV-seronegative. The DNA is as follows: TGCAGCGTGGTACAGGGGGCTGCCACTGAAGCTTTCTTT. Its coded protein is CSVVQGAATEAFF.